This T cell receptor (beta chain) was sequenced during a study of T cell repertoires in aging, cancer and after chemotherapy. Multiplex touch-down PCR with TRB-A/B primers amplified rearranged V-D-J TRB sequences. TCRdb re-called the multiplex PCR reads through MiXCR, storing one row per CDR3 protein. The sample holds under 800 distinct CDR3 sequences; 26% are singletons and the top ten take around a third. Sample share makes this clonotype large. The template was genomic DNA from peripheral blood, not RNA. This sequence originates from a human donor with a solid tumor. Sequenced input: blood.

This CDR3 is CASSLSPGGGGLYEQYF. For the CDR3, the DNA is TGTGCCAGCAGTTTATCGCCCGGTGGTGGGGGACTCTACGAGCAGTACTTC. The chain combines TRBV27 with TRBJ2-7, with D maybe TRBD2 (6 bases). The germline V and J ends were trimmed by 0 bases and 3 bases, with 18 bases remaining between them. CDR3 size: 17 residues. Germline V gives CDR1 MNHEY, CDR2 SMNVEV (reference sequence).